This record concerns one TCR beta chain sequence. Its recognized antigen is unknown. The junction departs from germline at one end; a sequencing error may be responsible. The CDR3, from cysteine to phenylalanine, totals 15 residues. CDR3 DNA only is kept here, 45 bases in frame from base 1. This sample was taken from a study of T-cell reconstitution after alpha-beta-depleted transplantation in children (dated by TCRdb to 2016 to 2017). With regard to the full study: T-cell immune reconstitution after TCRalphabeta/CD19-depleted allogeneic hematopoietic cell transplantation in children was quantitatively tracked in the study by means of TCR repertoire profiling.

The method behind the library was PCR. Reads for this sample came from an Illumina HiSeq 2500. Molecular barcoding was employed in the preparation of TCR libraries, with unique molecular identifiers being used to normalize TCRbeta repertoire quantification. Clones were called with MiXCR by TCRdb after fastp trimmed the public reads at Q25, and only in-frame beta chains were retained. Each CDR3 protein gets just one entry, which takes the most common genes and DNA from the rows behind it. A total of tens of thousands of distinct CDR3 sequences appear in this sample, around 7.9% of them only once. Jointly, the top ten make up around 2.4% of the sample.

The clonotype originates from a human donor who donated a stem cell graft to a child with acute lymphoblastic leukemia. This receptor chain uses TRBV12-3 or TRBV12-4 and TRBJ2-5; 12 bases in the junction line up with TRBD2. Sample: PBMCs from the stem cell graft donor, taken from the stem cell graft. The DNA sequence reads TGTGCCAGCAGTCTAGCGGGAGGGAGGAGTGAGACCCAGTACTTC. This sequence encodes CASSLAGGRSETQYF.